Listed below are T cell receptor beta chains from one sample, sequenced in a study of technical replicates of blood from a handful of donors. Repertoires were generated with immunoSEQ multiplex PCR, while TCRdb's copy carries only in-frame clones and drops some. In the table there are about 83,000 clones, about 91% of which are singletons. Sequences were obtained from T cells isolated from PBMCs. The receptors come from a human donor in good health. CDR3s include the opening cysteine and the closing phenylalanine or tryptophan. Each record gives: D gene, V gene, clone size, J gene, CDR3 DNA, CDR3 protein. D genes are given only for firm matches. A row's size may be missing; if present it is once, few, many or a size class.

D gene: TRBD2
V gene: TRBV15
clone size: -
J gene: TRBJ2-1
CDR3 DNA: TGTGCCACCAGCCCCCGACTAGCGGGGACCTCCTACAATGAGCAGTTCTTC
CDR3 protein: CATSPRLAGTSYNEQFF

D gene: -
V gene: TRBV5-4
clone size: -
J gene: TRBJ1-2
CDR3 DNA: TGTGCCAGCAGGTCGACAGGCTACAAGCTCTATGGCTACACCTTC
CDR3 protein: CASRSTGYKLYGYTF

D gene: TRBD2
V gene: TRBV4-1
clone size: -
J gene: TRBJ2-1
CDR3 DNA: TGCGCCAGCAGGGAAGGACGGGGGGGGAGGGGCGAGCAGTTCTTC
CDR3 protein: CASREGRGGRGEQFF

D gene: -
V gene: TRBV6-5
clone size: once
J gene: TRBJ1-5
CDR3 DNA: TGTGCCAGCAGTCCTCACAGCGGGCAGCCCCAGCATTTT
CDR3 protein: CASSPHSGQPQHF

D gene: -
V gene: TRBV6-1
clone size: -
J gene: TRBJ2-7
CDR3 DNA: TGTGCCAGCATTGCCACTCGGGAGCAGTACTTC
CDR3 protein: CASIATREQYF

D gene: TRBD2
V gene: TRBV14
clone size: -
J gene: TRBJ2-1
CDR3 DNA: TGTGCCAGCAGCCGAAGACTAGCGGGCGATGAGCAGTTCTTC
CDR3 protein: CASSRRLAGDEQFF

D gene: -
V gene: TRBV4-1
clone size: -
J gene: TRBJ2-3
CDR3 DNA: TGCGCCAGCAGCCAAGATGGGGCAAGACCTACCTCAGATACGCAGTATTTT
CDR3 protein: CASSQDGARPTSDTQYF

D gene: -
V gene: TRBV12-5
clone size: -
J gene: TRBJ2-1
CDR3 DNA: TGTGCTAGTGGTTTGGTCCCCCCGGGTGAGCAGTTCTTC
CDR3 protein: CASGLVPPGEQFF

D gene: TRBD1
V gene: TRBV5-1
clone size: -
J gene: TRBJ2-5
CDR3 DNA: TGCGCCAGCAGCTTGGGAGCGGACAGGTCCGAGACCCAGTACTTC
CDR3 protein: CASSLGADRSETQYF

D gene: -
V gene: TRBV7-9
clone size: -
J gene: TRBJ2-7
CDR3 DNA: TGTGCCAGCAGCCCCAACAGCGAGCAGTACTTC
CDR3 protein: CASSPNSEQYF

D gene: TRBD1
V gene: TRBV28
clone size: -
J gene: TRBJ1-4
CDR3 DNA: TGTGCCACCGCCGCCTCCGGGACAGGGGATGAAAAACTGTTTTTT
CDR3 protein: CATAASGTGDEKLFF

D gene: -
V gene: TRBV4-2
clone size: -
J gene: TRBJ2-1
CDR3 DNA: TGTGCCAGCAGCCAAGTAGCCTCGGGGGTACATGAGCAGTTCTTC
CDR3 protein: CASSQVASGVHEQFF

D gene: -
V gene: TRBV6-1
clone size: -
J gene: TRBJ2-7
CDR3 DNA: TGTGCCAGCAGTGAAATGAGCCTGACCTACGAGCAGTACTTC
CDR3 protein: CASSEMSLTYEQYF

D gene: -
V gene: TRBV5-6
clone size: once
J gene: TRBJ2-5
CDR3 DNA: TGTGCCAGCAGCTCCCAGATGACAGGCGGAGAGACCCAGTACTTC
CDR3 protein: CASSSQMTGGETQYF

D gene: TRBD2
V gene: TRBV4-1
clone size: -
J gene: TRBJ2-2
CDR3 DNA: TGCGCCAGCAGCCAAGTCCTAGCGGGAGTACGGGTCGGGGAGCTGTTTTTT
CDR3 protein: CASSQVLAGVRVGELFF

D gene: TRBD1
V gene: TRBV7-9
clone size: -
J gene: TRBJ1-5
CDR3 DNA: TGTGCCAGCAGTCTGGACAGGGTTCGGCCCCAGCATTTT
CDR3 protein: CASSLDRVRPQHF

D gene: TRBD2
V gene: TRBV5-4
clone size: -
J gene: TRBJ2-5
CDR3 DNA: TGTGCCAGCAGCTTACGCGGCGGGAGTGGCCAAGAGACCCAGTACTTC
CDR3 protein: CASSLRGGSGQETQYF

D gene: TRBD2
V gene: TRBV13
clone size: -
J gene: TRBJ2-1
CDR3 DNA: TGTGCCAGCAGCTCGAGCGGGGTCCTTTACAATGAGCAGTTCTTC
CDR3 protein: CASSSSGVLYNEQFF

D gene: -
V gene: TRBV4-1
clone size: -
J gene: TRBJ2-7
CDR3 DNA: TGCGCCAGCAGCCAAGCTCCCGGGAGTCCCTACGAGCAGTACTTC
CDR3 protein: CASSQAPGSPYEQYF

D gene: -
V gene: TRBV11-2
clone size: -
J gene: TRBJ1-1
CDR3 DNA: TGTGCCAGCAGCCCTCGACTTTCCACTGAAGCTTTCTTT
CDR3 protein: CASSPRLSTEAFF

D gene: TRBD1
V gene: TRBV5-6
clone size: -
J gene: TRBJ1-4
CDR3 DNA: TGTGCCAGCAGCTCCTCCGGGACAGGGGTTGAAAAACTGTTTTTT
CDR3 protein: CASSSSGTGVEKLFF

D gene: -
V gene: TRBV19
clone size: -
J gene: TRBJ2-2
CDR3 DNA: TGTGCCAGTAGTATCAGGGCGAACACCGGGGAGCTGTTTTTT
CDR3 protein: CASSIRANTGELFF

D gene: -
V gene: TRBV5-1
clone size: few
J gene: TRBJ1-1
CDR3 DNA: TGCGCCAGCAGCTTGCAAGGGGACACTGAAGCTTTCTTT
CDR3 protein: CASSLQGDTEAFF

D gene: -
V gene: TRBV28
clone size: -
J gene: TRBJ2-1
CDR3 DNA: TGTGCCAGCAGTTTCGGAGCGGAGGGCTCTTTACTCTACAATGAGCAGTTCTTC
CDR3 protein: CASSFGAEGSLLYNEQFF

D gene: -
V gene: TRBV5-1
clone size: -
J gene: TRBJ2-5
CDR3 DNA: TGCGCCAGCAGCGAGGGACAGACCCAGTACTTC
CDR3 protein: CASSEGQTQYF

D gene: TRBD1
V gene: TRBV2
clone size: few
J gene: TRBJ1-1
CDR3 DNA: TGTGCCAGCAGGAGACAGGGGGCGACTGAAGCTTTCTTT
CDR3 protein: CASRRQGATEAFF

D gene: TRBD1
V gene: TRBV25-1
clone size: -
J gene: TRBJ2-7
CDR3 DNA: TGTGCCAGCAGTGATTGGGACAGGGTCGAGCAGTACTTC
CDR3 protein: CASSDWDRVEQYF

D gene: -
V gene: TRBV28
clone size: -
J gene: TRBJ1-5
CDR3 DNA: TGTGCCAGCAGTTTAAGTTTTTCGGGGGGTAGCAATCAGCCCCAGCATTTT
CDR3 protein: CASSLSFSGGSNQPQHF

D gene: TRBD1
V gene: TRBV4-1
clone size: -
J gene: TRBJ1-5
CDR3 DNA: TGCGCCAGCAGCCAGCGAGGGGGCACCTATAGCAATCAGCCCCAGCATTTT
CDR3 protein: CASSQRGGTYSNQPQHF

D gene: -
V gene: TRBV30
clone size: few
J gene: TRBJ1-1
CDR3 DNA: TGTGCCTGGGATTCAGGGGCAAACACTGAAGCTTTCTTT
CDR3 protein: CAWDSGANTEAFF

D gene: -
V gene: TRBV7-8
clone size: -
J gene: TRBJ2-2
CDR3 DNA: TGTGCCAGCAGCTTATCGCGAGCGGATAACACCGGGGAGCTGTTTTTT
CDR3 protein: CASSLSRADNTGELFF

D gene: TRBD2
V gene: TRBV28
clone size: -
J gene: TRBJ2-1
CDR3 DNA: TGTGCCAGCAGTTCGACTAGCGGGGGCTCCTACAATGAGCAGTTCTTC
CDR3 protein: CASSSTSGGSYNEQFF

D gene: -
V gene: TRBV6-5
clone size: -
J gene: TRBJ2-1
CDR3 DNA: TGTGCCAGCAGTTACGCCCACCGGACAGCCAACAATGAGCAGTTCTTC
CDR3 protein: CASSYAHRTANNEQFF

D gene: -
V gene: TRBV5-1
clone size: -
J gene: TRBJ1-2
CDR3 DNA: TGCGCCAGCAGCTTGGAGCGGGACACCTATGGCTACACCTTC
CDR3 protein: CASSLERDTYGYTF

D gene: TRBD2
V gene: TRBV7-9
clone size: -
J gene: TRBJ2-7
CDR3 DNA: TGTGCCAGCAGCTCATTACAGCTCCCGGGGGGCTACGAGCAGTACTTC
CDR3 protein: CASSSLQLPGGYEQYF

D gene: -
V gene: TRBV5-5
clone size: few
J gene: TRBJ1-2
CDR3 DNA: TGTGCCAGCATCGTGGACGCCACCGGAGGGCCTTATGGCTACACCTTC
CDR3 protein: CASIVDATGGPYGYTF